The 14 T cell receptor beta chains listed next were all sequenced from one sample in a study of T cell clones after liver transplantation. The repertoire was sequenced with immunoSEQ multiplex PCR; TCRdb's copy has only in-frame clones and lacks some. The sample includes tens of thousands of clones, around 75% of them seen just once. The material was CD4+ T cells from blood, obtained before liver transplant. The receptor set was obtained from a human donor who received a liver transplant.

The chain carries TRBV9 and TRBJ1-4, with D maybe TRBD1 (6 bases). This CDR3 contains 15 residues. Trimming shortened V by 4 bases and J by 8 bases, and 18 bases separated the two germline ends. Germline V gives CDR1 SGDLS, CDR2 YYNGEE. CDR3 DNA sequence: TGTGCCAGCAGCACCGGGGGGGCAGGAGGAGAAAAACTGTTTTTT. It translates to CASSTGGAGGEKLFF.

The rearrangement links TRBV10-3 to TRBJ2-3, with 15 bases lining up with TRBD2. CDR3 size: 16 residues. Germline V gene sequence: CDR1 ENHRY, CDR2 SYGVKD. Losses at the gene ends were 8 bases for V and 4 bases for J; bases not matched to a gene: 7. CDR3: CAIGLAGGPSADTQYF. For the CDR3, the DNA is TGTGCCATCGGACTAGCGGGGGGGCCCTCAGCAGATACGCAGTATTTT.

V is TRBV4-1 and J is TRBJ1-2; 10 bases are a match to TRBD1. CDR1 and CDR2 from the germline V gene are MGHRA and YSYEKL. V was clipped by 1 base and J by 6 bases; unmatched bases: 8. The CDR3 covers 16 residues. The CDR3 region is CASSQGRTGGKNGYTF. The CDR3 nucleotides are TGCGCCAGCAGCCAAGGGAGGACAGGGGGAAAGAATGGCTACACCTTC.

The CDR3 is CASSLGGLLSGANVLTF. CDR3 bases: TGTGCCAGCAGCTTAGGGGGGCTCCTCTCTGGGGCCAACGTCCTGACTTTC. The chain links TRBV7-9 to TRBJ2-6; tentative D call: TRBD1 (6 bases). CDR3 length: 17 amino acids. V gave up 1 base and J gave up 0 bases, with 10 bases separating them. Looked up from germline, CDR1 is SEHNR and CDR2 is FQNEAQ (reference sequence).

In DNA, the CDR3 is TGTGCCAGCAGCGACGGACAGGGAAGTTCACCCCTCCACTTT. Translating it yields CASSDGQGSSPLHF. The V and J genes are TRBV5-5 and TRBJ1-6; 8 nucleotides line up with TRBD1. Germline-derived CDR1 and CDR2 are SGHKS and YYEKEE (reference sequence). The CDR3 runs 14 residues. V dropped 4 bases and J dropped 9; count of bases not matched to a gene: 6.

The chain links TRBV18 to TRBJ2-2, with 7 positions matching TRBD2. This CDR3 comprises 17 residues. The trim removed 3 bases at V and 2 bases at J, leaving 9 bases unmatched. Germline V gene sequence: CDR1 KGHSH, CDR2 LQKENI. This CDR3 is CASSPPGAGLNTGELFF. The CDR3 DNA reads as TGTGCCAGCTCACCGCCGGGAGCGGGGCTCAACACCGGGGAGCTGTTTTTT. The whole variable domain, remainder taken from reference TRBV18 and TRBJ2-2, is NAGVMQNPRHLVRRRGQEARLRCSPMKGHSHVYWYRQLPEEGLKFMVYLQKENIIDESGMPKERFSAEFPKEGPSILRIQQVVRGDSAAYFCASSPPGAGLNTGELFFGEGSRLTVL.

The rearrangement uses TRBV11-2 and TRBJ1-4, with a weak D call TRBD1 (6 bases). The CDR3 sequence is 16 residues long. The germline CDR1 and CDR2 sequences are SGHAT and FQNNGV. V lost 3 bases and J 3 bases, leaving 14 bases between the germline ends. The CDR3 is CASSFSTYRANEKLFF. As DNA, the CDR3 is TGTGCCAGCAGCTTTAGTACCTACAGGGCTAATGAAAAACTGTTTTTT.

This rearrangement joins TRBV6-5 to TRBJ2-7, with 8 bases fitting TRBD2. From germline, CDR1 is MNHEY and CDR2 SVGAGI. CDR3 length: 16 residues. V shed 2 bases and J 4 bases; nucleotides not matched to a gene: 10. DNA of the CDR3: TGTGCCAGCAGTTACGGGGGACACGGGGGGGCTTACGAGCAGTACTTC. Its protein is CASSYGGHGGAYEQYF.

The chain recombines TRBV4-1 with TRBJ1-3, with D unresolved. CDR3 length: 14 amino acids. Germline lookup yields CDR1 MGHRA and CDR2 YSYEKL. V was shortened by 1 base and J by 4 bases, with 8 bases between the two germline ends. The CDR3 is CASSQGSAGNTIYF. CDR3 DNA sequence: TGCGCCAGCAGCCAAGGGAGTGCAGGAAACACCATATATTTT.

The J gene is TRBJ2-1, the V gene TRBV11-1, with 8 bases that match TRBD1. V dropped 4 bases and J dropped 4; count of bases not matched to a gene: 6. The CDR3 length is 15 residues. The germline V gene has CDR1 SGHAT and CDR2 FQDESV (reference sequence). CDR3 loop: CASSWDRNTYNEQFF. CDR3 nucleotide sequence: TGTGCCAGCAGCTGGGACAGGAACACATACAATGAGCAGTTCTTC.

In its sample, this clone was seen a few times. This rearrangement joins TRBV5-1 to TRBJ2-7, with 11 bases fitting TRBD1. The CDR3 is 20 amino acids. J gave up 3 bases and V 0 bases, and 17 bases lay outside the gene matches. Germline CDR1 SGHRS, CDR2 YFSETQ. The DNA of the CDR3 is TGCGCCAGCAGCTTGGGGTGGTATGGACAGGGGGCGAATATCCTCTACGAGCAGTACTTC. Amino acid sequence: CASSLGWYGQGANILYEQYF.

This chain joins TRBV28 and TRBJ2-3; 8 bases fit TRBD2. CDR1 and CDR2 from the germline V gene are MDHEN and SYDVKM. This CDR3 is 16 amino acids long. The V and J ends lost 3 bases and 5 bases, in that order; junction bases with no gene match: 10. The CDR3 nucleotides read TGTGCCAGCAGTTTTAGCGAGGGACTAGTCGGAGATACGCAGTATTTT. Translated, it gives CASSFSEGLVGDTQYF.

The rearrangement links TRBV30 to TRBJ1-1, with D perhaps TRBD1 (5 bases). Germline assignment: CDR1 GTSNPN and CDR2 SVGIG (reference sequence). Trimming took 4 bases from V and 4 from J, leaving 10 bases between them. CDR3 size: 12 residues. The CDR3 coding sequence is TGTGCCTGGAAGCAGGGCGGCACTGAAGCTTTCTTT. Protein sequence: CAWKQGGTEAFF.

This clone was seen many times. V gene TRBV6-5 combines with J gene TRBJ2-1; D is possibly TRBD2 (7 bases). The germline V gene has CDR1 MNHEY and CDR2 SVGAGI. This CDR3 spans 15 amino acids. Trimming took off 0 bases at V and 6 bases at J, with 12 bases between the two ends. CDR3 sequence: CASSYSGGARNEQFF. The CDR3 DNA sequence: TGTGCCAGCAGTTACTCGGGGGGGGCGCGCAATGAGCAGTTCTTC.